The text below deals with one TCR beta chain. Its antigen is not known. Germline V gives CDR1 ENHRY, CDR2 SYGVKD. CDR3 length: 18 amino acids. Trimming took 0 bases from V and 6 from J; bases not matched to a gene: 8. Sequencing used immunoSEQ multiplex PCR; TCRdb keeps in-frame clones, though not all of them. The repertoire has roughly 150,000 clones, over 90% of them found once; the top ten carry about 5.1%. These data come from a study of T cell responses to AZD1222 COVID-19 vaccine. General observations from the study: At baseline, seropositivity was found in only a handful of AZD1222 recipients. The peak T cell response came first, and repertoires were sampled only after it.

The input for sequencing was peripheral blood, taken on day 0 of AZD1222 vaccination. The chain combines TRBV10-3 with TRBJ2-3, with TRBD2 identical over 14 bases. This receptor was taken from an adult in good health. The CDR3 region is CAISESGLAGVGSDTQYF. CDR3 sequence (DNA): TGTGCCATCAGTGAGTCGGGACTAGCGGGAGTAGGATCCGATACGCAGTATTTT.